This T cell receptor (beta chain) was recorded in a study of regulatory T cells in long-lasting Graves disease. Overall study: Antithyroid drug intake by newly diagnosed Graves' patients had lasted under 3 months.

Through Arm-PCR of CDR3 regions and iRepertoire HTBI primers, TCR beta libraries were built. TCRdb reanalysed the multiplex PCR reads using MiXCR and keeps one entry per CDR3 protein. The sample contains fewer than 350,000 distinct CDR3 sequences, approximately 20% of which appear only once. CDR3 size: 16 residues. The V end was cut by 3 bases, the J end by 0 bases, with 15 bases between. Germline V gene lookup returns CDR1 LNHDA and CDR2 SQIVND (reference sequence). General study points: Persistent cases favored TRBV28, TRBJ1-2 and TRBJ2-5.

Ten or more counts support this clonotype. Its target is unknown. Time point reported: newly diagnosed GD, antithyroid drugs for less than 3 months. RNA from PBMCs was the source of the TCR library. This TCR was recovered from a female donor with Graves disease. The input for sequencing was peripheral blood mononuclear cells (PBMCs), taken at new diagnosis, from a patient treated with antithyroid drugs. This sequence joins TRBV19 and TRBJ2-7; maybe TRBD2 (6 bases). CDR3 region: CASSIGGLAASYEQYF. DNA for the CDR3: TGTGCCAGTAGTATTGGCGGTTTAGCGGCCTCCTACGAGCAGTACTTC.